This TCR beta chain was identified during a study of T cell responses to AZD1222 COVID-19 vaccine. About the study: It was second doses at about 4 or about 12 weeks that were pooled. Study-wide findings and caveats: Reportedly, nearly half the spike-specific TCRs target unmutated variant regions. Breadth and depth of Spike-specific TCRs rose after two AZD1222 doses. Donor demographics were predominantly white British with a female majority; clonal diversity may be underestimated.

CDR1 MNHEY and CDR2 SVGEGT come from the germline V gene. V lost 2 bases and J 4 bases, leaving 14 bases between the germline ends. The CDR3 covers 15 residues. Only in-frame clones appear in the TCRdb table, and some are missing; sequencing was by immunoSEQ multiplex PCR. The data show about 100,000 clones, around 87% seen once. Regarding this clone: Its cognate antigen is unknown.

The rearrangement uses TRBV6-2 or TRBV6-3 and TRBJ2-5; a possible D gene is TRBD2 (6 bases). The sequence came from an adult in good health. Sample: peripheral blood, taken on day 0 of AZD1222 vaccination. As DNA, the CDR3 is TGTGCCAGCAGTTACCGTCCCGGCGGGATAGAGACCCAGTACTTC. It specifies CASSYRPGGIETQYF.